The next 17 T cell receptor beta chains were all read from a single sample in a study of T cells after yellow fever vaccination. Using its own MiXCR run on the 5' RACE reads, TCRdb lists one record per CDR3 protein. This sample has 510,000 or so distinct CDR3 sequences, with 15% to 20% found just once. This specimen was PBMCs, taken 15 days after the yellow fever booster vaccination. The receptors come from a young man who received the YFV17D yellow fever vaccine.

CDR3 amino acids: CASSPFRTDQKLFF. DNA of the CDR3: TGCGCCAGCAGCCCGTTTCGGACAGATCAAAAACTGTTTTTT. V and J are TRBV4-1 and TRBJ1-4, with D possibly matching TRBD1 (6 bases). This CDR3 has 14 residues. Between the trimmed V and J ends, which lost 4 bases and 9 bases, there was a span of 15 bases. The germline CDR1 and CDR2 sequences are MGHRA and YSYEKL.

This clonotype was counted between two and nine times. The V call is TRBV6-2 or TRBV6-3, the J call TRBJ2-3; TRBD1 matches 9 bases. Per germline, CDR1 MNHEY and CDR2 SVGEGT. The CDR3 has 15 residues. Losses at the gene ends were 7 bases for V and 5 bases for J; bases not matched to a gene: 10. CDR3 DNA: TGTGCCAGCAACCCCACAGGGGGCTGGAGAGATACGCAGTATTTT. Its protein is CASNPTGGWRDTQYF.

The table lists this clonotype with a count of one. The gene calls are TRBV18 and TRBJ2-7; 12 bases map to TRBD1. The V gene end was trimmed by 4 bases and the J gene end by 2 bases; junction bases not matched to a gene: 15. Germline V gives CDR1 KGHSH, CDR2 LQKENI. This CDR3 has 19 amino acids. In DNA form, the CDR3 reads TGTGCCAGCTCACAACCGGGACAGGGGGCAGAGCGGGAGGCCTACGAGCAGTACTTC. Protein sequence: CASSQPGQGAEREAYEQYF.

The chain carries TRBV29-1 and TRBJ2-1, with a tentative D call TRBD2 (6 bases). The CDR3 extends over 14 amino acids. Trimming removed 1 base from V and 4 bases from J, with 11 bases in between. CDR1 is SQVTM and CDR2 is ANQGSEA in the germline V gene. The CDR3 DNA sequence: TGCAGCGTTGAAGGTCTAGCGAGTTACAATGAGCAGTTCTTC. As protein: CSVEGLASYNEQFF.

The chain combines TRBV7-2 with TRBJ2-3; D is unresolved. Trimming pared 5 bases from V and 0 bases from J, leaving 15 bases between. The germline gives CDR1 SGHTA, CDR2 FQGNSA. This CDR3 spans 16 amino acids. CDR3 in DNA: TGTGCCAGCAGCGAAGTAGTCTTGCTTAGCACAGATACGCAGTATTTT. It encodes CASSEVVLLSTDTQYF.

CDR3 nucleotide sequence: TGTGCCAGCAGCCTGGATGTAGCCGCGCAGTATTTT. It specifies CASSLDVAAQYF. The chain couples TRBV12-3 or TRBV12-4 to TRBJ2-3; no clear D gene. There are 12 residues in the CDR3. V gave up 6 bases and J gave up 10 bases, with 14 bases separating them.

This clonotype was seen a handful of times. In DNA, the CDR3 is TGCGCCAGCAGCCCCCCAGGGGACCCTTACAATGAGCAGTTCTTC. Translation: CASSPPGDPYNEQFF. The chain employs TRBV5-1 and TRBJ2-1, with D possibly matching TRBD1 (6 bases). Per germline, CDR1 SGHRS and CDR2 YFSETQ. This CDR3 spans 15 amino acids. V gave up 4 bases and J gave up 4 bases, with 15 bases separating them.

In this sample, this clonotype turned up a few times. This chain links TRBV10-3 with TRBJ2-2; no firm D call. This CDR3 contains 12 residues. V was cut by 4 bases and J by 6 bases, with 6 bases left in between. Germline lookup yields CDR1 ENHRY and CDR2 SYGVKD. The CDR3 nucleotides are TGTGCCATCAGTGTGACTCCCGGGGAGCTGTTTTTT. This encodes CAISVTPGELFF.

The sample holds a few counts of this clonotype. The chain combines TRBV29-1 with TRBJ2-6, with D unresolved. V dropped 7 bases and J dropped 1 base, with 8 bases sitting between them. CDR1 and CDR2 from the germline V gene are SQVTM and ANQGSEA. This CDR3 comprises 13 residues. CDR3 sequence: CSAAFSGANVLTF. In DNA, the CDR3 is TGCAGCGCCGCGTTTTCTGGGGCCAACGTCCTGACTTTC.

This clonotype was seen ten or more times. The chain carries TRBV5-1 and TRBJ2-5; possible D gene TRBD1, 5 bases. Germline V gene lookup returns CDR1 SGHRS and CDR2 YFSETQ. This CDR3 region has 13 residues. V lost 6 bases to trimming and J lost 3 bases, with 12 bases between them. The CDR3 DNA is TGCGCCAGCAACTATGTGACAGAAGAGACCCAGTACTTC. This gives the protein CASNYVTEETQYF.

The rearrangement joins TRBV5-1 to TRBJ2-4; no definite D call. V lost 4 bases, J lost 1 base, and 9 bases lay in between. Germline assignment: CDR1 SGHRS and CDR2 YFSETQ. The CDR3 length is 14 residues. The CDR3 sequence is CASSPGSAKNIQYF. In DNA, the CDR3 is TGCGCCAGCAGCCCGGGCAGCGCCAAAAACATTCAGTACTTC.

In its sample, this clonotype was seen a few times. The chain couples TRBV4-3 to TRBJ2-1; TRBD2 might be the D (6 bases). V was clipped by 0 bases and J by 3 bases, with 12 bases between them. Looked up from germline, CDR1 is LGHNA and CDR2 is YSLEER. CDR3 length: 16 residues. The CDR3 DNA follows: TGCGCCAGCAGCCAAGACTATGGCGGGAACTACAATGAGCAGTTCTTC. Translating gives CASSQDYGGNYNEQFF.

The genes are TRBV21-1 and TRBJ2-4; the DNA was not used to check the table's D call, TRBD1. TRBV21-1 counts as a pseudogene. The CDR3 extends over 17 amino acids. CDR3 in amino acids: CASIAVQGELAKNIQYF. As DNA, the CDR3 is TGTGCCAGCATCGCAGTACAGGGCGAACTAGCCAAAAACATTCAGTACTTC.

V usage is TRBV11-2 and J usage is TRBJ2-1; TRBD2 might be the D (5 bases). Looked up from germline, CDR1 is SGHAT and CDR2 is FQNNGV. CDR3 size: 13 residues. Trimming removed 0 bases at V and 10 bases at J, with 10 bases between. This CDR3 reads CASSLEVASEQFF. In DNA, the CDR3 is TGTGCCAGCAGCTTAGAGGTAGCGTCGGAGCAGTTCTTC.

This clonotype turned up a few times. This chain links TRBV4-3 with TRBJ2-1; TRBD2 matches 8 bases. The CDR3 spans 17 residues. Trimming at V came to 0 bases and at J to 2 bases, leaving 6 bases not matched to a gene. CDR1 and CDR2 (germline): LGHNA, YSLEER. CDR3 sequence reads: CASSQDKSGSTYNEQFF. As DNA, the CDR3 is TGCGCCAGCAGCCAAGATAAGAGCGGGAGCACCTACAATGAGCAGTTCTTC.

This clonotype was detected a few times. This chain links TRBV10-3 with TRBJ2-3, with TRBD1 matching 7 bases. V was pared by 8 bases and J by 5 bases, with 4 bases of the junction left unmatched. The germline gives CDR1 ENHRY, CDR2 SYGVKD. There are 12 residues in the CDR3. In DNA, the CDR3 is TGTGCCATCCAGGGGGTAATAGATACGCAGTATTTT. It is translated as CAIQGVIDTQYF.

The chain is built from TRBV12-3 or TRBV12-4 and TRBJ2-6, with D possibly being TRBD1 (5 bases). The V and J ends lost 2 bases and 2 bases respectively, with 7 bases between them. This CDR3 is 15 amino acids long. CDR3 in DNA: TGTGCCAGCAGTTTACGGACAACTGGGGCCAACGTCCTGACTTTC. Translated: CASSLRTTGANVLTF.